The 6 T cell receptor beta chains below all came from one sample that was sequenced in a study of OX40 agonist ivuxolimab in advanced cancers. This table comes from immunoSEQ multiplex PCR, and its TCRdb copy is limited to in-frame clones, with some not included. The sample lists 80,000 to 100,000 clones, roughly nine tenths occurring once. The sample consisted of CD4+ or CD8+ T cells sorted from blood, taken in a trial of the OX40 agonist ivuxolimab. The source of these receptors is an adult with an advanced solid tumor such as melanoma, head and neck, liver or kidney cancer.

The gene calls are TRBV10-1 and TRBJ1-1, with D unresolved. With 2 bases removed from V and 10 bases from J, the gap between germline ends came to 11 bases. CDR3 size: 12 residues. The V gene's germline CDR1 is WNHNN and CDR2 SYGVQD (reference sequence). For the CDR3, the DNA is TGCGCCAGCAGTGAGGGGTCTGACGGAGCTTTCTTT. This translates into CASSEGSDGAFF.

This chain links TRBV5-5 with TRBJ2-7; unclear D gene. Trimming shortened V by 3 bases and J by 3 bases, and 7 bases separated the two germline ends. In germline, CDR1 is SGHKS, CDR2 YYEKEE (reference sequence). The CDR3 sequence is 12 residues long. The CDR3 here is CASSSIYYEQYF. The CDR3 DNA follows: TGTGCCAGCAGCTCCATATACTACGAGCAGTACTTC.

The chain joins TRBV2 to TRBJ2-7; D assignment may be TRBD1 or TRBD2 (6 bases each). The CDR3 loop spans 16 amino acids. Germline V gives CDR1 SNHLY, CDR2 FYNNEI. V gave up 7 bases and J gave up 0 bases, with 19 bases separating them. CDR3 sequence reads: CASIPGVGGTSYEQYF. CDR3 in DNA: TGTGCCAGCATTCCCGGGGTGGGGGGCACCTCCTACGAGCAGTACTTC. Looking up the rest from reference TRBV2 and TRBJ2-7 gives the full variable domain: EPEVTQTPSHQVTQMGQEVILRCVPISNHLYFYWYRQILGQKVEFLVSFYNNEISEKSEIFDDQFSVERPDGSNFTLKIRSTKLEDSAMYFCASIPGVGGTSYEQYFGPGTRLTVT.

This clone was recorded a few times. The CDR3 sequence: CASSLTGTVYGYTF. DNA for the CDR3: TGTGCCAGCAGCTTAACCGGGACAGTCTATGGCTACACCTTC. The chain links TRBV7-3 to TRBJ1-2; 7 bases align to TRBD1. The V gene's germline CDR1 is SGHTA and CDR2 FQGTGA. The CDR3 is made up of 14 amino acids. The V gene end was trimmed by 0 bases and the J gene end by 4 bases; junction bases not matched to a gene: 2.

The chain combines TRBV12-5 with TRBJ1-2, with 7 nucleotides matching TRBD1. CDR3 length equals 12 residues. Germline lookup yields CDR1 LGHNT and CDR2 FRNRAP. The ends lost 6 bases at V and 8 bases at J; junction bases unmatched: 6. This CDR3 reads CASGSRTGGYTF. The CDR3 nucleotides read TGTGCTAGTGGATCAAGGACAGGAGGCTACACCTTC.

V is TRBV11-2 and J is TRBJ2-7; D unclear. The V end lost 1 base, the J end lost 2 bases, and 6 bases lay between the germline ends. Looked up from germline, CDR1 is SGHAT and CDR2 is FQNNGV. This CDR3 has 13 residues. CDR3 nucleotide sequence: TGTGCCAGCAGCTTAGTAGCTCCCTACGAGCAGTACTTC. It translates to CASSLVAPYEQYF.